This TCR beta chain was profiled in a study of immune evolution from preneoplasia to lung adenocarcinoma. The CDR3 spans 13 residues. CDR1 is LNHDA, CDR2 SQIVND, per germline (reference sequence). Trimming removed 4 bases from V and 2 bases from J, with 9 bases in between. The table lists this clone with a few counts. The antigen is unknown. Whole-study findings and limits: From normal lung to invasive adenocarcinoma, top clone frequencies appeared to decrease.

Generated by immunoSEQ multiplex PCR, the TCRdb table keeps only in-frame clones and is missing some. The sample gives roughly 40,000 clones, roughly four fifths of which show up once; approximately 6.1% is in the top ten. The TCR sequence derives from a person aged 55 to 75 with lung adenocarcinoma. The specimen was FFPE invasive lung adenocarcinoma tissue. The chain employs TRBV19 and TRBJ2-7; TRBD1 might be the D (6 bases). CDR3 in amino acids: CASSKGHTYEQYF. Written as DNA, the CDR3 is TGTGCCAGTAGTAAGGGACACACCTACGAGCAGTACTTC.